The 29 T cell receptor beta chains in this list originate from one sample, sequenced in a study of STAT3 mutations in large granular lymphocyte leukemia. Notes on the study in general: Every T-cell large granular lymphocyte leukemia patient had at least one immunodominant TCR beta clonotype.

TCRdb's copy holds only in-frame clones and misses some; the assay was immunoSEQ multiplex PCR. The sample contains around 8,600 clones, around nine tenths of which appear only once. Antigens for these TCRs are unknown. The sample taken for sequencing was peripheral blood mononuclear cells. The receptor set was obtained from a man older than 75 with T-cell large granular lymphocyte leukemia. Some clones in this sample may be carry-over from other donors' samples.

This clone was observed once. The chain carries TRBV30 and TRBJ1-3; perhaps TRBD1 as D (6 bases). Germline CDR1 and CDR2: GTSNPN and SVGIG (reference sequence). The CDR3 is made up of 15 amino acids. Trimming left V 0 bases short and J 5 bases short, with 14 bases between. CDR3 sequence: CAWSVSTGVRNTIYF. For the CDR3, the DNA is TGTGCCTGGAGTGTCTCGACAGGCGTCAGAAACACCATATATTTT.

By share, this clone ranks as medium-sized. The genes are TRBV7-3 and TRBJ2-1; D is uncertain. The V gene's germline CDR1 is SGHTA and CDR2 FQGTGA. The CDR3 is 15 residues long. Deletions cut 1 base from V and 7 bases from J, with 14 bases between. The DNA of the CDR3 is TGTGCCAGCAGCTTAAACGGCGGCCAGTTTAATGAGCAGTTCTTC. This sequence encodes CASSLNGGQFNEQFF.

The rearrangement uses TRBV9 and TRBJ1-6; no clear D gene. CDR3 length: 14 residues. V was trimmed by 5 bases and J by 0 bases, leaving 6 bases between them. The germline gives CDR1 SGDLS, CDR2 YYNGEE. CDR3 region: CASSVVSYNSPLHF. Written as DNA, the CDR3 is TGTGCCAGCAGTGTGGTCTCCTATAATTCACCCCTCCACTTT.

This sequence joins TRBV30 and TRBJ2-3; TRBD2 agrees at 8 bases. The CDR3 loop spans 13 amino acids. V trimming: 3 bases; J trimming: 7 bases; junction bases outside the gene matches: 6. Germline V CDR1 and CDR2: GTSNPN, SVGIG (reference sequence). CDR3 residues: CAWSSGGRNTQYF. CDR3 in DNA: TGTGCCTGGAGCTCGGGGGGGCGGAATACGCAGTATTTT. The variable domain in full, with the rest retrieved from reference TRBV30 and TRBJ2-3, is SQTIHQWPATLVQPVGSPLSLECTVEGTSNPNLYWYRQAAGRGLQLLFYSVGIGQISSEVPQNLSASRPQDRQFILSSKKLLLSDSGFYLCAWSSGGRNTQYFGPGTRLTVL.

The chain uses TRBV7-8 and TRBJ2-7; possible D gene TRBD1, 6 bases. V was shortened by 6 bases and J by 3 bases, with 12 bases between the two germline ends. The CDR3 contains 13 residues. CDR1 is SGHVS, CDR2 FQNEAQ, per germline. This chain's CDR3 is CASSFDRRYEQYF. DNA for the CDR3: TGTGCCAGCAGTTTTGACAGGCGCTACGAGCAGTACTTC. The entire variable domain, with the rest obtained from reference TRBV7-8 and TRBJ2-7, is as follows: GAGVSQSPRYKVAKRGQDVALRCDPISGHVSLFWYQQALGQGPEFLTYFQNEAQLDKSGLPSDRFFAERPEGSVSTLKIQRTQQEDSAVYLCASSFDRRYEQYFGPGTRLTVT.

DNA of the CDR3: TGTGCCAGCAGTCTAGACAGGGGAGAGACCCAGTACTTC. Translation gives CASSLDRGETQYF. The chain uses TRBV27 and TRBJ2-5; 8 positions agree with TRBD1. The CDR3 loop spans 13 amino acids. After removal of 5 bases from V and 4 bases from J, the junction contained 3 bases not matched to a gene. CDR1 is MNHEY and CDR2 is SMNVEV in the germline V gene (reference sequence).

The J gene is TRBJ2-7, the V gene TRBV4-3; no definite D call. Germline values: CDR1 LGHNA, CDR2 YSLEER. This CDR3 region has 13 residues. V was trimmed by 0 bases and J by 6 bases, leaving 9 bases between them. The CDR3 DNA is TGCGCCAGCAGCCAAGATCTATTGGGCGAGCAGTACTTC. Its protein product is CASSQDLLGEQYF.

The gene calls are TRBV5-4 and TRBJ1-1; TRBD1 matches 8 bases. The CDR3 consists of 17 residues. Germline loops: CDR1 SGHNT, CDR2 YYREEE (reference sequence). Unmatched junction bases numbered 11, after V lost 4 bases and J lost 0 bases. The CDR3 region is CASSPHPGQGMNTEAFF. CDR3 DNA: TGTGCCAGCAGCCCCCACCCCGGACAGGGAATGAACACTGAAGCTTTCTTT.

The chain recombines TRBV5-1 with TRBJ2-2; no reliable D call. Germline V lookup: CDR1 SGHRS, CDR2 YFSETQ. The germline V and J ends were trimmed by 0 bases and 0 bases, with 6 bases remaining between them. There are 15 residues in the CDR3. CDR3 residues: CASSLAGTNTGELFF. CDR3 bases: TGCGCCAGCAGCTTGGCTGGGACGAACACCGGGGAGCTGTTTTTT.

The V call is TRBV6-1, the J call TRBJ1-1, with D perhaps TRBD1 (6 bases). The CDR3 is 14 amino acids. V was shortened by 7 bases and J by 1 base, with 13 bases between the two germline ends. The germline V gene encodes CDR1 MNHNS and CDR2 SASEGT. Here the CDR3 DNA reads TGTGCCAGCACAACCAGGGGTAGGAACACTGAAGCTTTCTTT. It codes for CASTTRGRNTEAFF.

About this clone itself: Other nucleotide sequences from this sample produce the same CDR3. The CDR3 sequence is CASSLDRLNTEAFF. The DNA for the CDR3 is TGCGCCAGCAGCCTCGACAGATTAAACACTGAAGCTTTCTTT. The chain links TRBV5-1 to TRBJ1-1; the D gene is possibly TRBD1 (5 bases). The V gene lost 4 bases and the J gene lost 2 bases, with 12 bases spanning the gap. The CDR3 is made up of 14 amino acids. Germline-derived CDR1 and CDR2 are SGHRS and YFSETQ.

This chain connects TRBV6-5 to TRBJ1-1; 11 nucleotides match TRBD1. This CDR3 comprises 14 residues. Germline V CDR1 and CDR2: MNHEY, SVGAGI. The junction had 4 bases not matched to a gene; V was cut back by 6 bases and J by 4 bases. The CDR3, as DNA: TGTGCCAGCAGAAGGACAGGGGGCTTCACTGAAGCTTTCTTT. Encoded protein: CASRRTGGFTEAFF.

The rearrangement uses TRBV10-3 and TRBJ2-2; 8 nucleotides line up with TRBD2. This CDR3 contains 17 residues. CDR1 and CDR2 (germline): ENHRY, SYGVKD. V trimming: 8 bases; J trimming: 4 bases; junction bases outside the gene matches: 15. In DNA form, the CDR3 reads TGTGCCATCGAGGACGGGGAAGCCGGGGGGGGCACCGGGGAGCTGTTTTTT. This encodes CAIEDGEAGGGTGELFF.

J is TRBJ1-6 and V is TRBV27; 7 nucleotides match TRBD1. CDR1 is MNHEY, CDR2 SMNVEV, per germline (reference sequence). J gave up 6 bases and V 4 bases, and 6 bases lay outside the gene matches. The CDR3 length is 15 residues. The CDR3 protein is CASSSQGLVNSPLHF. As DNA, the CDR3 is TGTGCCAGCAGTTCACAGGGGTTAGTTAATTCACCCCTCCACTTT.

The chain employs TRBV4-1 and TRBJ1-3; D uncertain. Trimming took 4 bases from V and 2 from J, leaving 15 bases between them. Germline values: CDR1 MGHRA, CDR2 YSYEKL. There are 16 residues in the CDR3. The CDR3 reads CASSPNDWVAGNTIYF. CDR3 DNA sequence: TGCGCCAGCAGCCCAAACGACTGGGTTGCTGGAAACACCATATATTTT.

The J gene is TRBJ1-2, the V gene TRBV28; possibly TRBD1 for D (6 bases). The V gene's germline CDR1 is MDHEN and CDR2 SYDVKM. This CDR3 has 15 residues. The V end was cut by 0 bases, the J end by 4 bases, with 12 bases between. CDR3 DNA: TGTGCCAGCAGTTTATGGACAGGAGTAATCTATGGCTACACCTTC. Translation gives CASSLWTGVIYGYTF.

The CDR3 DNA follows: TGTGCCAGCTCACAAGGCCGAGATGGGAGGGGCAATCAGCCCCAGCATTTT. Protein: CASSQGRDGRGNQPQHF. The rearrangement joins TRBV18 to TRBJ1-5; no reliable D call. V shed 4 bases and J shed 2 bases, with 18 bases lying between them. The CDR3 spans 17 residues. Germline V CDR1 and CDR2: KGHSH, LQKENI. The entire variable domain, with the rest obtained from reference TRBV18 and TRBJ1-5, is as follows: NAGVMQNPRHLVRRRGQEARLRCSPMKGHSHVYWYRQLPEEGLKFMVYLQKENIIDESGMPKERFSAEFPKEGPSILRIQQVVRGDSAAYFCASSQGRDGRGNQPQHFGDGTRLSIL.

This clone was recorded a few times. The V call is TRBV30, the J call TRBJ1-1; TRBD1 might be the D (5 bases). This CDR3 has 11 residues. Trimming pared 0 bases from V and 7 bases from J, leaving 6 bases between. The germline V gene encodes CDR1 GTSNPN and CDR2 SVGIG (reference sequence). The DNA for the CDR3 is TGTGCCTGGAGTGTGGGGGGTGAAGCTTTCTTT. This encodes CAWSVGGEAFF.

This sequence joins TRBV5-1 and TRBJ2-3; the match to TRBD2 covers 7 bases. Germline-derived CDR1 and CDR2 are SGHRS and YFSETQ. The V and J ends lost 4 bases and 5 bases, in that order; junction bases with no gene match: 1. The CDR3 extends over 12 amino acids. The CDR3 reads CASSGGGDTQYF. The CDR3 region has the DNA TGCGCCAGCAGCGGGGGGGGAGATACGCAGTATTTT.

This clone was counted only a few times. The chain employs TRBV28 and TRBJ1-1; weak D call: TRBD1 (5 bases). The CDR3 has 17 amino acids. Germline CDR1 MDHEN, CDR2 SYDVKM. The germline V and J ends were trimmed by 7 bases and 0 bases, with 21 bases remaining between them. The CDR3 DNA follows: TGTGCCAGCATCGAGGAGGGGAGTCGGAGAATGAACACTGAAGCTTTCTTT. Protein: CASIEEGSRRMNTEAFF. Filled out from reference TRBV28 and TRBJ1-1, the complete variable domain reads DVKVTQSSRYLVKRTGEKVFLECVQDMDHENMFWYRQDPGLGLRLIYFSYDVKMKEKGDIPEGYSVSREKKERFSLILESASTNQTSMYLCASIEEGSRRMNTEAFFGQGTRLTVV.

This chain uses TRBV2 with TRBJ1-5; D gene uncertain. The germline CDR1 and CDR2 sequences are SNHLY and FYNNEI. V lost 2 bases to trimming and J lost 9 bases, with 11 bases between them. This CDR3 is built from 13 residues. The CDR3 protein is CASSERLIWPQHF. DNA of the CDR3: TGTGCCAGCAGTGAACGCTTGATCTGGCCCCAGCATTTT.

The V call is TRBV7-2, the J call TRBJ2-1, with D uncertain. The ends were cut back, 1 base at V and 7 bases at J, with 8 bases in the middle. This CDR3 is 13 amino acids long. Germline CDR1 SGHTA, CDR2 FQGNSA. This chain's CDR3 is CASSLVSRNEQFF. CDR3 DNA sequence: TGTGCCAGCAGCTTAGTGTCCAGAAATGAGCAGTTCTTC. Complete variable domain (other parts from reference TRBV7-2 and TRBJ2-1): GAGVSQSPSNKVTEKGKDVELRCDPISGHTALYWYRQSLGQGLEFLIYFQGNSAPDKSGLPSDRFSAERTGGSVSTLTIQRTQQEDSAVYLCASSLVSRNEQFFGPGTRLTVL.

The CDR3 loop reads CASSRDRLGKLFF. The CDR3 DNA follows: TGTGCCAGCAGCCGGGATCGATTGGGAAAACTGTTTTTT. This chain joins TRBV5-6 and TRBJ1-4; D is ambiguous. The CDR3 covers 13 residues. V lost 4 bases, J lost 10 bases, and 14 bases lay in between. From germline, CDR1 is SGHDT and CDR2 YYEEEE.

J is TRBJ1-1 and V is TRBV29-1; no clear D. CDR1 SQVTM and CDR2 ANQGSEA come from the germline V gene. The CDR3 spans 14 residues. V lost 4 bases to trimming and J lost 0 bases, with 12 bases between them. CDR3: CSVGKGTMNTEAFF. The CDR3 DNA reads as TGCAGCGTTGGCAAGGGAACCATGAACACTGAAGCTTTCTTT.

The genes are TRBV6-1 and TRBJ2-7; D is perhaps TRBD2 (7 bases). Trimming left V 11 bases short and J 6 bases short, with 20 bases between. The CDR3 totals 13 residues. Germline V gene data show CDR1 as MNHNS and CDR2 as SASEGT. The CDR3 region has the DNA TGTGCCTCCCAAGGGGGGGGGAGGAGCGAGCAGTACTTC. Its translation is CASQGGGRSEQYF.

The chain links TRBV4-1 to TRBJ2-6, with D maybe TRBD1 (6 bases). Germline V gene sequence: CDR1 MGHRA, CDR2 YSYEKL. This CDR3 contains 15 residues. Trimming removed 4 bases at V and 2 bases at J, with 9 bases between. CDR3 in amino acids: CASSPDRPGANVLTF. The CDR3 DNA reads as TGCGCCAGCAGCCCGGACAGACCTGGGGCCAACGTCCTGACTTTC.

Comments on this clone: An end of the junction does not agree with germline; a read error may underlie this. The chain carries TRBV7-9 and TRBJ1-3; the D gene is possibly TRBD1 (5 bases). The CDR3 consists of 16 residues. Germline V gives CDR1 SEHNR, CDR2 FQNEAQ (reference sequence). CDR3 nucleotides: TGTGCCAGCAGCGTAGCTGGGACCTACTCTGGAAACACCATATATTTT. Translating it yields CASSVAGTYSGNTIYF.

The chain is built from TRBV13 and TRBJ1-1; D might be TRBD1 (5 bases). This CDR3 spans 17 amino acids. V lost 2 bases, J lost 0 bases, and 16 bases lay in between. CDR1 PRHDT and CDR2 FYEKMQ come from the germline V gene (reference sequence). The CDR3 loop is CASSLTAPGSLNTEAFF. The CDR3 DNA reads as TGTGCCAGCAGCTTAACCGCTCCAGGGTCGCTGAACACTGAAGCTTTCTTT.

The V and J genes are TRBV5-1 and TRBJ2-7; weak D call: TRBD1 (5 bases). The CDR3 extends over 15 amino acids. Germline loops: CDR1 SGHRS, CDR2 YFSETQ. V was pared by 0 bases and J by 0 bases, with 10 bases between. CDR3 DNA sequence: TGCGCCAGCAGCTTGGGGACACAAAGCTCCTACGAGCAGTACTTC. Translation gives CASSLGTQSSYEQYF.